These T cell receptor beta chains were read from a single sample in a study of identical twins. MiXCR, applied by TCRdb to the 5' RACE reads, yields one record per CDR3 protein. Here the sample spans about 530,000 distinct CDR3 sequences, approximately 20% being singletons. The sample also formed part of further work on yellow fever vaccine responses in identical twins.

The sequenced sample was CD4+ T cells sorted from blood. The receptors originated from a woman aged 18 to 35 in good health. Both conserved end residues are part of each CDR3. A D gene is named only where the DNA matches it firmly. Not all rows give a size; the values are once, few, many and, for expanded clones, a class.

clone_size	v_call	d_call	j_call	cdr3_aa	cdr3_nt
NA	TRBV12-3/TRBV12-4	NA	TRBJ2-3	CATLPLEDTQYF	TGTGCCACCCTACCCCTTGAAGATACGCAGTATTTT
few	TRBV29-1	NA	TRBJ2-5	CSVELGTGKGAQYF	TGCAGCGTTGAACTGGGCACGGGAAAGGGGGCCCAGTACTTC
NA	TRBV6-5	NA	TRBJ2-7	CASSYSPRVGEEQYF	TGTGCCAGCAGTTACTCGCCCCGGGTTGGAGAGGAGCAGTACTTC
few	TRBV5-1	NA	TRBJ2-5	CASRGPQGSFQETQYF	TGCGCCAGCAGGGGACCACAGGGATCCTTCCAAGAGACCCAGTACTTC
NA	TRBV5-1	NA	TRBJ2-2	CASSSRATGELFF	TGCGCCAGCAGCTCCCGGGCAACCGGGGAGCTGTTTTTT
few	TRBV19	TRBD1	TRBJ1-1	CASRPQGWNTEAFF	TGTGCCAGTAGGCCACAGGGGTGGAACACTGAAGCTTTCTTT
NA	TRBV2	NA	TRBJ2-2	CASKISEIANTGELFF	TGTGCCAGCAAAATATCAGAAATCGCGAACACCGGGGAGCTGTTTTTT
NA	TRBV27	TRBD2	TRBJ2-2	CASSRRLAGAGTGELFF	TGTGCCAGCAGTCGCAGACTAGCGGGAGCGGGAACCGGGGAGCTGTTTTTT
NA	TRBV10-3	NA	TRBJ2-2	CAISERTGNTGELFF	TGTGCCATCAGTGAGAGAACCGGGAACACCGGGGAGCTGTTTTTT
few	TRBV27	NA	TRBJ2-7	CASSLLPFLAGPYEQYF	TGTGCCAGCAGTTTATTGCCCTTTCTCGCTGGGCCCTACGAGCAGTACTTC
NA	TRBV24-1	NA	TRBJ2-3	CATSDSHTQYF	TGTGCCACCAGTGATTCCCATACGCAGTATTTT
NA	TRBV12-3/TRBV12-4	TRBD1	TRBJ1-2	CASTPGQADGYTF	TGTGCCAGCACCCCGGGACAGGCTGATGGCTACACCTTC
few	TRBV6-1	TRBD2	TRBJ2-3	CASSIIAGAFTDTQYF	TGTGCCAGCAGCATAATAGCGGGGGCCTTCACAGATACGCAGTATTTT
NA	TRBV12-3/TRBV12-4	NA	TRBJ1-5	CASAPQGGMSPQHF	TGTGCCAGCGCACCACAGGGCGGGATGTCGCCCCAGCATTTT
few	TRBV29-1	TRBD1	TRBJ1-2	CSVPGQGAGGYTF	TGCAGCGTTCCCGGACAGGGGGCTGGTGGCTACACCTTC
few	TRBV9	NA	TRBJ1-4	CASSVGGLGKELFF	TGTGCCAGCAGCGTAGGAGGACTGGGGAAGGAACTGTTTTTT
NA	TRBV27	NA	TRBJ1-1	CASSRILSNRVSSEAFF	TGTGCCAGCAGCCGAATACTCTCAAACAGGGTGAGCTCTGAAGCTTTCTTT
few	TRBV20-1	TRBD2	TRBJ2-2	CSARTGGLAGELFF	TGCAGTGCTAGAACGGGGGGGTTAGCCGGGGAGCTGTTTTTT
few	TRBV2	TRBD2	TRBJ2-7	CASSASGNSYEQYF	TGTGCCAGCAGTGCTAGCGGCAACTCCTACGAGCAGTACTTC
few	TRBV27	TRBD1	TRBJ2-3	CASSKWDRASADTQYF	TGTGCCAGCAGTAAATGGGACAGGGCTTCGGCAGATACGCAGTATTTT
few	TRBV20-1	NA	TRBJ2-3	CSARVAPGGTDTQYF	TGCAGTGCTAGAGTAGCCCCGGGGGGCACAGATACGCAGTATTTT
many	TRBV12-3/TRBV12-4	NA	TRBJ2-3	CASSLGSGTDTQYF	TGTGCCAGCAGTTTAGGAAGCGGCACAGATACGCAGTATTTT
few	TRBV28	NA	TRBJ2-1	CASSFSPFRAEQFF	TGTGCCAGCAGTTTTTCCCCCTTTCGAGCGGAGCAGTTCTTC
few	TRBV3-1	NA	TRBJ2-1	CASSQDGAGGQFF	TGTGCCAGCAGCCAAGACGGTGCGGGCGGGCAGTTCTTC
few	TRBV10-2	TRBD1	TRBJ2-7	CASSRQGREQYF	TGCGCCAGCAGTCGACAGGGCCGGGAGCAGTACTTC
few	TRBV10-3	TRBD1	TRBJ2-2	CAISPRTGDTGELFF	TGTGCCATCAGCCCACGGACAGGGGACACCGGGGAGCTGTTTTTT
few	TRBV5-1	TRBD2	TRBJ2-3	CASSFETSGSTDTQYF	TGCGCCAGCAGCTTTGAGACTAGCGGGAGCACAGATACGCAGTATTTT
few	TRBV5-5	NA	TRBJ2-5	CASSWEVVGTQYF	TGTGCCAGCAGCTGGGAGGTCGTCGGGACCCAGTACTTC
few	TRBV9	TRBD2	TRBJ2-7	CASSVAAGGYEQYF	TGTGCCAGCAGCGTAGCCGCGGGAGGGTACGAGCAGTACTTC
NA	TRBV21-1	NA	TRBJ2-2	CARSPGDKRNTGELFF	TGTGCCCGCAGCCCCGGAGACAAGAGAAACACCGGGGAGCTGTTTTTT
few	TRBV20-1	NA	TRBJ1-5	CSARRTGEQPQHF	TGCAGTGCTAGACGGACCGGGGAGCAGCCCCAGCATTTT
few	TRBV12-3/TRBV12-4	TRBD1	TRBJ1-6	CASHRGGNSPLHF	TGTGCCAGCCACAGGGGCGGAAATTCACCCCTCCACTTT
NA	TRBV12-3/TRBV12-4	TRBD2	TRBJ2-5	CASSLWGGGQETQYF	TGTGCCAGCAGTTTATGGGGGGGAGGGCAAGAGACCCAGTACTTC
few	TRBV5-1	NA	TRBJ2-7	CASSLGLDLGYEQYF	TGCGCCAGCAGCTTGGGGTTAGACCTTGGCTACGAGCAGTACTTC
NA	TRBV14	NA	TRBJ2-7	CASSTRDGRGWEQYF	TGTGCCAGCAGCACCCGGGACGGAAGGGGGTGGGAGCAGTACTTC
NA	TRBV20-1	NA	TRBJ1-1	CSARGRRIGEAFF	TGCAGTGCTAGAGGTCGGAGGATAGGCGAAGCTTTCTTT
NA	TRBV7-7	TRBD1	TRBJ2-7	CASSPDRVSREQYF	TGTGCCAGCAGCCCTGACAGGGTCTCTCGCGAGCAGTACTTC
NA	TRBV7-2	NA	TRBJ2-3	CASSYRIHTDTQYF	TGTGCCAGCAGCTACAGAATCCACACAGATACGCAGTATTTT
NA	TRBV27	NA	TRBJ2-5	CASSLLSAGQETQYF	TGTGCCAGCAGTTTATTATCGGCCGGACAAGAGACCCAGTACTTC
few	TRBV24-1	TRBD2	TRBJ2-3	CATGLAPDTQYF	TGTGCCACCGGACTAGCCCCCGATACGCAGTATTTT
NA	TRBV6-5	NA	TRBJ1-2	CASSYSYREVGYTF	TGTGCCAGCAGTTACTCCTACAGGGAGGTTGGCTACACCTTC
NA	TRBV5-1	NA	TRBJ2-7	CASSTTTGEQYF	TGCGCCAGCAGCACTACGACCGGCGAGCAGTACTTC
NA	TRBV20-1	NA	TRBJ2-6	CCARGPGVSGGANVLTF	TGCTGTGCGAGAGGCCCAGGAGTTTCGGGGGGGGCCAACGTCCTGACTTTC
few	TRBV5-1	TRBD1	TRBJ2-2	CASSGSGGVTGELFF	TGCGCCAGCAGCGGATCAGGGGGAGTCACCGGGGAGCTGTTTTTT
NA	TRBV4-1	TRBD2	TRBJ2-1	CASSQEGGVAPYNEQFF	TGCGCCAGCAGCCAAGAGGGAGGGGTCGCTCCATACAATGAGCAGTTCTTC
few	TRBV6-4	TRBD2	TRBJ2-1	CASSPNASGGGEQFF	TGTGCCAGCAGTCCCAATGCTAGCGGGGGCGGTGAGCAGTTCTTC
NA	TRBV24-1	TRBD1	TRBJ2-3	CATSEVTGEGTDTQYF	TGTGCCACCAGTGAAGTCACAGGGGAAGGCACAGATACGCAGTATTTT
NA	TRBV4-2	TRBD2	TRBJ2-3	CASSHAGLAGERDTQYF	TGTGCCAGCAGCCACGCGGGACTAGCGGGCGAAAGAGATACGCAGTATTTT
few	TRBV3-1	TRBD1	TRBJ2-7	CASSQGGRGRYEQYF	TGTGCCAGCAGCCAAGGAGGTAGGGGGCGTTACGAGCAGTACTTC
NA	TRBV2	NA	TRBJ2-7	CASRLVSYEQYF	TGTGCCAGCAGACTGGTCTCGTACGAGCAGTACTTC
NA	TRBV29-1	TRBD1	TRBJ1-4	CSAGTDNEKLFF	TGCAGCGCCGGGACAGACAATGAAAAACTGTTTTTT
few	TRBV3-1	TRBD2	TRBJ2-7	CASSWTSNEQYF	TGTGCCAGCAGTTGGACTAGTAACGAGCAGTACTTC
few	TRBV20-1	TRBD2	TRBJ2-1	CSAPPWGSGGNSYNEQFF	TGCAGTGCTCCGCCCTGGGGAAGCGGGGGGAACTCCTACAATGAGCAGTTCTTC